This T cell receptor beta chain was observed in a study of blood T cell repertoires in COVID-19. Study details: COVID-19 samples, acute and convalescent, were from the United States, Italy and Spain. PBMCs, B-cell-depleted T cells, or T cells provided the cDNA or gDNA that made up the material.

Germline V gives CDR1 SGHTA, CDR2 FQGTGA. CDR3 size: 17 residues. The trim removed 5 bases at V and 6 bases at J, leaving 12 bases unmatched. Methods used by the authors: How many nucleated cells were present was estimated from reference gene primer amplification. Assay used: immunoSEQ multiplex PCR; TCRdb lists only in-frame clones, some missing. D and trimming were read from the DNA, whereas the V and J calls and clone size are those reported in that table. The sample yields about 120,000 clones, 85% seen once. The chain has TRBV7-3 and TRBJ2-3; 12 nucleotides align to TRBD1. This TCR came from a man in his forties with acute or convalescent COVID-19. Input material: peripheral blood. CDR3 sequence: CASSHSRGQGAGDTQYF. The CDR3 DNA reads TGTGCCAGCAGCCACAGCCGGGGACAGGGGGCTGGGGATACGCAGTATTTT.